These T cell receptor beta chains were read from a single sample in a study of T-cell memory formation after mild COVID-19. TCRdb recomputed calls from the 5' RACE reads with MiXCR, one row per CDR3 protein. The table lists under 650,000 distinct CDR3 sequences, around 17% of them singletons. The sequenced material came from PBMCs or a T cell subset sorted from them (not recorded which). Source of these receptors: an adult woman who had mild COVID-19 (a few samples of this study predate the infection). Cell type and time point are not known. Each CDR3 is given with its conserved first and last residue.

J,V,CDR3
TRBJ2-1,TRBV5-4,CASSLPGRSSYNEQFF
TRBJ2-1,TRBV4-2,CASSQDGDLAEQFF
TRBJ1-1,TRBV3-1,CASRRGPNTEAFF
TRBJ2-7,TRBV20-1,CSASRGLASEQYF
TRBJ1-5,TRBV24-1,CATQGQLNQPQHF
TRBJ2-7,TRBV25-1,CASSERRKGNSSYEQYF
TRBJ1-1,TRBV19,CASSTAGTGTAEAFF
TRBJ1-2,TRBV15,CATSAGPSNYGYTF
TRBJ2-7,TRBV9,CASSPTGEPSYEQYF
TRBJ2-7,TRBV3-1,CASGDYEQYF
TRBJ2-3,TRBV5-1,CASSLQTGLADTQYF
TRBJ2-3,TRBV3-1,CASSQAGATDTQYF
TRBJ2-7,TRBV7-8,CASSALGNEQYF
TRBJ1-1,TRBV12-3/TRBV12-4,CASSGGPGNTEAFF
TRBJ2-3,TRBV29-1,CSVRFLRETDTQYF
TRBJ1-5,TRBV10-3,CAISETRNYNQPQHF
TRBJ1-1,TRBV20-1,CSARDAAGVNTEAFF
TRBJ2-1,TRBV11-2,CASSLDSSANEQFF
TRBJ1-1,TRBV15,CATSSGGGHPQGAFF
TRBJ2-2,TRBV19,CASRLAGTGELFF
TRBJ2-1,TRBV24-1,CATSDPPGSKTLYNEQFF
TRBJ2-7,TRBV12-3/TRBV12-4,CASSLVGTGGTQYF
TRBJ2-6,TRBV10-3,CAISEGGRSASGANVLTF
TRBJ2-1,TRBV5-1,CASSSGSGYSEQFF
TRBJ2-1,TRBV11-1,CASSLGGVRYNEQFF
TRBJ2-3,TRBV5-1,CASSPGQGGTDTQYF
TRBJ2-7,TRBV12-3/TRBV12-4,CASSPYGGRSEQYF
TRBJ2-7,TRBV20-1,CSAPLGVAGYEQYF
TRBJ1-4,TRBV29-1,CSVAADLNEKLFF
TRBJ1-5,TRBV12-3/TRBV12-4,CASSLEGRPQHF
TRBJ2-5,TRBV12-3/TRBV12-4,CASSWASVWRGETQYF
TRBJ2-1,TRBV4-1,CASSGRGGHNEQFF
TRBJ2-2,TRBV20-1,CSARDPRAYTGELFF
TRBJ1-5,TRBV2,CASSEEGRGTGPQHF
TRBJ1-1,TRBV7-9,CASSLAGSIAGRFTEAFF
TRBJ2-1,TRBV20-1,CSAKPGTNIYNEQFF
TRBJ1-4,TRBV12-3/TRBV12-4,CASKSTNEKLFF
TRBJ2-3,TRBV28,CASRDGTSTDTQYF
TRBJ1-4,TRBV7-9,CASSGQATNEKLFF
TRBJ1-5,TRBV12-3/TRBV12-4,CASSLRADQPQHF
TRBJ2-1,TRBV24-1,CATSDPGTPQFF
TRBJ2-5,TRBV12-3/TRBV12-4,CASSPMYQETQYF
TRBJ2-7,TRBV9,CASSPRPALYEQYF
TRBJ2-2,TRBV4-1,CASSPLATSGGTGELFF
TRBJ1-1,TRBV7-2,CASSLWVMNTEAFF